The present T cell receptor beta chain was sequenced within a study of shared clonotypes between healthy human individuals. Assay used: immunoSEQ multiplex PCR; TCRdb lists only in-frame clones, some missing. The sample has under 1,900,000 clones, approximately 98.5% seen once; the top ten hold 0.36%. CDR1 and CDR2 from the germline V gene are SGHVS and FQNEAQ. This CDR3 is built from 13 residues. V was clipped by 5 bases and J by 4 bases; unmatched bases: 4. Study-level findings and limits: Clonotype sharing across a few donors was observed for around 4.8% of naive CD4 clonotypes. Naive subsets typically showed greater estimated richness than memory subsets.

A single count supports this clone. Its antigen is unknown. The rearrangement uses TRBV7-8 and TRBJ1-1; TRBD1 matches 7 bases. Sequencing was done on a sample of naive CD4+ T cells sorted from blood. Subset denoted: CD45RA+ positively selected. This TCR was recovered from a man aged 25-45 years in good health. CDR3 region: CASSMTGTTEAFF. The CDR3 nucleotides read TGTGCCAGCAGCATGACAGGGACCACTGAAGCTTTCTTT.